The T cell receptor (beta chain) under discussion was sequenced for a study of control samples from healthy donors and cancer patients (dated by TCRdb to about 2020). Libraries were constructed by the immunoSEQ multiplex PCR assay. Here the immuneACCESS table is served through TCRdb, limited to in-frame sequences with V and J called. Missing clones are a known gap in these copies; in checked studies unresolved V genes cover under half, and the rest lacks a known reason. Across this sample there are about 26,000 clones, with approximately 78% seen only once. The top ten constitute 20% to 25% of the sample. Taken from cysteine to phenylalanine, the CDR3 has 15 residues. The read is trimmed to its CDR3 DNA, 45 bases read in frame from base 1. The germline V gene sets CDR1 to MNHEY and CDR2 to SVGAGI. Here V drops 8 bases and J drops 4 bases, and the junction holds 13 bases not matched to any gene. Comment on this clone: No cognate antigen has been identified for it. No much larger clonotype is one base removed from it; base qualities were not supplied.

The sequence derives from a man in his fifties or sixties with colorectal cancer. The sample taken for sequencing was PBMCs. This chain joins TRBV6-5 to TRBJ1-2; TRBD1 lines up with 7 middle nucleotides. The sequenced DNA: TGTGCCAGCGGGAGGAGGCAGGGGGGGACCTATGGCTACACCTTC. It translates to CASGRRQGGTYGYTF.